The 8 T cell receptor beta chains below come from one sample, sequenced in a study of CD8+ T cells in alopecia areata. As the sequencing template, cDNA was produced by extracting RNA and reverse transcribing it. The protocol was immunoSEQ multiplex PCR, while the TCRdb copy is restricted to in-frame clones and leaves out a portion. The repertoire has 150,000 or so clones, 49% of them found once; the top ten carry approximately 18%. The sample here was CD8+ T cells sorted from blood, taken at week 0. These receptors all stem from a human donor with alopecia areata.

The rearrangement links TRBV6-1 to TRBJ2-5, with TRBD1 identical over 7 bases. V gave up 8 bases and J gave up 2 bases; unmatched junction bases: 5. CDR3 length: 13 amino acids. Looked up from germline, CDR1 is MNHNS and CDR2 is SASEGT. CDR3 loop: CASGQEEQETQYF. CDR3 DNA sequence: TGTGCCAGCGGACAGGAGGAGCAAGAGACCCAGTACTTC.

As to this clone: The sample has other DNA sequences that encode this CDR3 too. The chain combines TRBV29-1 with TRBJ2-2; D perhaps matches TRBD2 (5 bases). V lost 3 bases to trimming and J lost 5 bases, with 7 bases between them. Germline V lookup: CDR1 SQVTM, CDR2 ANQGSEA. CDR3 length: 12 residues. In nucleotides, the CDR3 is TGCAGCGTTGACAGCGGAACCGGGGAGCTGTTTTTT. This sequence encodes CSVDSGTGELFF.

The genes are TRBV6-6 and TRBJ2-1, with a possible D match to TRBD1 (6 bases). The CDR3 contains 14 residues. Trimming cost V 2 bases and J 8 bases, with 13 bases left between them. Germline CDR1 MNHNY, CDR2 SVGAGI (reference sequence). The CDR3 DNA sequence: TGTGCCAGCAGTTACGCCCAACAGGGCGATGAGCAGTTCTTC. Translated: CASSYAQQGDEQFF.

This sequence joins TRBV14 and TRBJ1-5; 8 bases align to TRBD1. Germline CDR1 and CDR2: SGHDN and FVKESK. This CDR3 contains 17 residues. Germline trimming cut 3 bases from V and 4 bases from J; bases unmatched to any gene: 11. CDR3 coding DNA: TGTGCCAGCAGCCAGGACGTGCGGACAGGGAGGAATCAGCCCCAGCATTTT. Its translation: CASSQDVRTGRNQPQHF. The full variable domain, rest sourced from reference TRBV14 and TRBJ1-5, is EAGVTQFPSHSVIEKGQTVTLRCDPISGHDNLYWYRRVMGKEIKFLLHFVKESKQDESGMPNNRFLAERTGGTYSTLKVQPAELEDSGVYFCASSQDVRTGRNQPQHFGDGTRLSIL.

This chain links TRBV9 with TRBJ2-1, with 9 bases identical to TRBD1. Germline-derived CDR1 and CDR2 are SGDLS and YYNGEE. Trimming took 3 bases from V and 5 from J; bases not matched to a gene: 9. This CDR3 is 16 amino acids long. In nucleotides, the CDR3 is TGTGCCAGCAGCGCCTCCGGGGACAGGGCCGACAATGAGCAGTTCTTC. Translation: CASSASGDRADNEQFF. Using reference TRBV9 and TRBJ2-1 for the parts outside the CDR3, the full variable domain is DSGVTQTPKHLITATGQRVTLRCSPRSGDLSVYWYQQSLDQGLQFLIQYYNGEERAKGNILERFSAQQFPDLHSELNLSSLELGDSALYFCASSASGDRADNEQFFGPGTRLTVL.

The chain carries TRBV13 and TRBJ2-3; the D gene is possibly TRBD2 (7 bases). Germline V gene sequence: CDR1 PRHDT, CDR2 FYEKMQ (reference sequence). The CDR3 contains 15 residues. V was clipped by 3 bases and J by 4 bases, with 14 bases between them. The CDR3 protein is CASSFRGAPADTQYF. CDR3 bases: TGTGCCAGCAGCTTTCGGGGGGCTCCCGCAGATACGCAGTATTTT. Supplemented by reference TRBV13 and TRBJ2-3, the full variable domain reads AAGVIQSPRHLIKEKRETATLKCYPIPRHDTVYWYQQGPGQDPQFLISFYEKMQSDKGSIPDRFSAQQFSDYHSELNMSSLELGDSALYFCASSFRGAPADTQYFGPGTRLTVL.

CDR3 amino acids: CASSQGLETYEQYF. In DNA form, the CDR3 reads TGCGCCAGCAGCCAGGGACTTGAAACCTACGAGCAGTACTTC. This sequence joins TRBV4-1 and TRBJ2-7; D perhaps matches TRBD2 (6 bases). The V gene's germline CDR1 is MGHRA and CDR2 YSYEKL. The CDR3 extends over 14 amino acids. V was clipped by 3 bases and J by 2 bases, with 11 bases between them.

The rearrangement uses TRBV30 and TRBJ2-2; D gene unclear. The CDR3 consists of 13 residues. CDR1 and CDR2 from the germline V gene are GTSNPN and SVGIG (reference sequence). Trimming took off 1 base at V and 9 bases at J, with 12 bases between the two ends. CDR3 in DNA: TGTGCCTGGAGTGAGCTCCGACACCGGGAGCTGTTTTTT. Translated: CAWSELRHRELFF.